One and the same sample provided the 24 T cell receptor beta chains below, sequenced in a study of shared clonotypes between healthy human individuals. TCRdb's table, derived via immunoSEQ multiplex PCR, lists solely in-frame clones and lacks some. The table lists 2,500,000 or so clones, over 85% of them singletons. Sequencing used naive CD4+ T cells from PBMCs. As to subset: CD45RA+ positively selected. The receptor set was obtained from a man between 18 and 35 years old in good health. Some clones in this sample may be carry-over from other donors' samples.

This chain links TRBV5-6 with TRBJ1-2; TRBD1 agrees at 10 bases. Per germline, CDR1 SGHDT and CDR2 YYEEEE. The CDR3 is 15 amino acids. The V gene end was trimmed by 3 bases and the J gene end by 4 bases; junction bases not matched to a gene: 6. The DNA of the CDR3 is TGTGCCAGCAGCTACACCGGACAGGGGGTCTATGGCTACACCTTC. Translated: CASSYTGQGVYGYTF.

This chain connects TRBV7-8 to TRBJ2-1, with D hard to call. V dropped 5 bases and J dropped 6 bases, with 5 bases sitting between them. The germline V gene encodes CDR1 SGHVS and CDR2 FQNEAQ. CDR3 length: 11 amino acids. CDR3 coding DNA: TGTGCCAGCAGCCAAAGCAATGAGCAGTTCTTC. Protein: CASSQSNEQFF. Together with reference TRBV7-8 and TRBJ2-1, the CDR3 gives the full variable domain: GAGVSQSPRYKVAKRGQDVALRCDPISGHVSLFWYQQALGQGPEFLTYFQNEAQLDKSGLPSDRFFAERPEGSVSTLKIQRTQQEDSAVYLCASSQSNEQFFGPGTRLTVL.

Concerning this clone itself: This sample includes further DNA sequences coding for the same CDR3. V and J are TRBV9 and TRBJ2-1, with a possible D match to TRBD2 (5 bases). CDR3 length: 14 residues. The germline V and J ends were trimmed by 0 bases and 4 bases, with 8 bases remaining between them. From germline, CDR1 is SGDLS and CDR2 YYNGEE. DNA of the CDR3: TGTGCCAGCAGCGTAGGGCCGGGGTACAATGAGCAGTTCTTC. The encoded protein is CASSVGPGYNEQFF.

The J gene is TRBJ2-5, the V gene TRBV5-1; possibly TRBD1 for D (6 bases). Germline CDR1 reads SGHRS; CDR2 reads YFSETQ. Trimming stripped 4 bases from V and 5 bases from J, with 15 bases between. The CDR3 consists of 14 residues. The CDR3 reads CASSHQQGEETQYF. The CDR3 region has the DNA TGCGCCAGCAGCCACCAACAGGGAGAGGAGACCCAGTACTTC.

Note on this clone: The identical CDR3 is also encoded by other nucleotide sequences in the sample. The genes are TRBV7-2 and TRBJ2-7; a weak D match, TRBD2 (5 bases). The germline gives CDR1 SGHTA, CDR2 FQGNSA. The V end was cut by 3 bases, the J end by 3 bases, with 9 bases between. The CDR3 is made up of 13 amino acids. The CDR3 sequence is CASSFRGYYEQYF. DNA for the CDR3: TGTGCCAGCAGCTTCCGGGGATACTACGAGCAGTACTTC. Looking up the rest from reference TRBV7-2 and TRBJ2-7 gives the full variable domain: GAGVSQSPSNKVTEKGKDVELRCDPISGHTALYWYRQSLGQGLEFLIYFQGNSAPDKSGLPSDRFSAERTGGSVSTLTIQRTQQEDSAVYLCASSFRGYYEQYFGPGTRLTVT.

The gene calls are TRBV2 and TRBJ1-5; the D is unclear. V was shortened by 8 bases and J by 1 base, with 15 bases between the two germline ends. Germline V CDR1 and CDR2: SNHLY, FYNNEI. The CDR3 covers 15 residues. CDR3 in DNA: TGTGCCAGCCAGACCGAGGCGTTAAGCAATCAGCCCCAGCATTTT. Protein: CASQTEALSNQPQHF.

This chain joins TRBV7-2 and TRBJ2-2; the D is unclear. Deletions cut 5 bases from V and 6 bases from J, with 13 bases between. The CDR3 consists of 14 residues. The germline gives CDR1 SGHTA, CDR2 FQGNSA. The CDR3 DNA sequence: TGTGCCAGCAGCCTCAAGCCGTGGGCCGGGGAGCTGTTTTTT. Translated: CASSLKPWAGELFF.

As concerns this clone: This sample includes further DNA sequences coding for the same CDR3. This rearrangement joins TRBV5-1 to TRBJ2-1, with no clear D. In germline, CDR1 is SGHRS, CDR2 YFSETQ. There are 13 residues in the CDR3. Trimming left V 0 bases short and J 6 bases short, with 7 bases between. CDR3 sequence: CASSLASPNEQFF. CDR3 nucleotides: TGCGCCAGCAGCTTGGCGAGCCCCAATGAGCAGTTCTTC.

The V call is TRBV7-9, the J call TRBJ2-7, with 9 bases aligning to TRBD1. The V gene end was trimmed by 2 bases and the J gene end by 7 bases; junction bases not matched to a gene: 12. Germline V lookup: CDR1 SEHNR, CDR2 FQNEAQ (reference sequence). CDR3 size: 16 residues. The CDR3 is CASSLKLVQGAGEQYF. CDR3 nucleotides: TGTGCCAGCAGCTTAAAACTCGTACAGGGGGCGGGAGAGCAGTACTTC. Looking up the rest from reference TRBV7-9 and TRBJ2-7 gives the full variable domain: DTGVSQNPRHKITKRGQNVTFRCDPISEHNRLYWYRQTLGQGPEFLTYFQNEAQLEKSRLLSDRFSAERPKGSFSTLEIQRTEQGDSAMYLCASSLKLVQGAGEQYFGPGTRLTVT.

The V gene is TRBV5-4, the J gene TRBJ2-5; TRBD1 is a possible D gene (6 bases). Trimming stripped 4 bases from V and 4 bases from J, with 11 bases between. CDR1 is SGHNT and CDR2 is YYREEE in the germline V gene (reference sequence). The CDR3 is 13 amino acids. CDR3 sequence reads: CASSPGARETQYF. The CDR3 coding sequence is TGTGCCAGCAGCCCAGGGGCCCGAGAGACCCAGTACTTC.

Of note for this clone: Other DNA sequences within the sample encode an identical CDR3. The chain has TRBV27 and TRBJ1-5; 7 bases are shared with TRBD1. J was trimmed by 3 bases and V by 5 bases; bases with no gene match: 4. Germline V gene sequence: CDR1 MNHEY, CDR2 SMNVEV (reference sequence). The length of the CDR3 is 14 residues. This CDR3 is CASSRTGFNQPQHF. The CDR3 coding sequence is TGTGCCAGCAGTCGGACAGGCTTCAATCAGCCCCAGCATTTT.

The chain recombines TRBV6-5 with TRBJ2-3; 7 positions agree with TRBD1. The CDR3 is made up of 15 amino acids. Germline assignment: CDR1 MNHEY and CDR2 SVGAGI. The trim removed 2 bases at V and 4 bases at J, leaving 6 bases unmatched. Written as DNA, the CDR3 is TGTGCCAGCAGTTACCGAGGACAGGCTCCAGATACGCAGTATTTT. Encoded protein: CASSYRGQAPDTQYF.

The gene calls are TRBV7-3 and TRBJ2-3; 7 bases are shared with TRBD1. CDR1 and CDR2 (germline): SGHTA, FQGTGA. CDR3 length equals 15 residues. The ends lost 3 bases at V and 2 bases at J; junction bases unmatched: 5. CDR3 DNA sequence: TGTGCCAGCAGCTTTCATGGACAGGTCACAGATACGCAGTATTTT. This translates into CASSFHGQVTDTQYF.

There are a few counts of this clone. The chain combines TRBV14 with TRBJ1-1; D not certain. The germline gives CDR1 SGHDN, CDR2 FVKESK. This CDR3 contains 13 residues. V shed 0 bases and J shed 7 bases, with 9 bases lying between them. The CDR3 protein is CASSQDLRSEAFF. CDR3 bases: TGTGCCAGCAGCCAAGATTTGAGGAGTGAAGCTTTCTTT.

In the case of this clone: Its ends do not fully match the called genes, so a read error is possible. This sequence joins TRBV28 and TRBJ2-1; D ambiguous. Germline CDR1 is MDHEN and CDR2 is SYDVKM. This CDR3 is 14 amino acids long. CDR3 sequence reads: CASSLEASHNEQFF. The CDR3 DNA follows: TGTGCCAGCAGTTTAGAGGCCTCCCACAATGAGCAGTTCTTC.

The genes are TRBV6-1 and TRBJ2-3, with D tentatively TRBD2 (6 bases). CDR3 size: 15 residues. The V gene lost 4 bases and the J gene lost 1 base, with 12 bases spanning the gap. CDR1 is MNHNS, CDR2 SASEGT, per germline. The CDR3 DNA reads as TGTGCCAGCAGTGCGCGTGGGACTCGCACAGATACGCAGTATTTT. Its translation is CASSARGTRTDTQYF.

This sequence joins TRBV11-1 and TRBJ1-1, with 7 bases aligning to TRBD1. Per the germline V gene, CDR1 is SGHAT and CDR2 is FQDESV (reference sequence). The CDR3 is 14 amino acids. The junction had 5 bases not matched to a gene; V was cut back by 2 bases and J by 5 bases. DNA of the CDR3: TGTGCCAGCAGCTTACGGCAGGGGGTTACTGAAGCTTTCTTT. Its translation: CASSLRQGVTEAFF. The whole variable domain, remainder taken from reference TRBV11-1 and TRBJ1-1, is EAEVAQSPRYKITEKSQAVAFWCDPISGHATLYWYRQILGQGPELLVQFQDESVVDDSQLPKDRFSAERLKGVDSTLKIQPAELGDSAMYLCASSLRQGVTEAFFGQGTRLTVV.

The V and J genes are TRBV28 and TRBJ2-3, with D uncertain. There are 13 residues in the CDR3. Germline V gene data show CDR1 as MDHEN and CDR2 as SYDVKM. Trimming took off 5 bases at V and 6 bases at J, with 12 bases between the two ends. CDR3 region: CASSTQRSDTQYF. CDR3 bases: TGTGCCAGCAGTACGCAGAGGTCGGATACGCAGTATTTT.

This chain uses TRBV2 with TRBJ1-2; perhaps TRBD1 as D (5 bases). CDR3 length: 13 amino acids. Germline V gene lookup returns CDR1 SNHLY and CDR2 FYNNEI. V shed 7 bases and J shed 4 bases, with 13 bases lying between them. CDR3 protein: CASTFGGLYGYTF. The CDR3 DNA is TGTGCCAGCACCTTCGGGGGACTCTATGGCTACACCTTC.

Notes on this clone: The same CDR3 arises from other DNA sequences in this sample as well. V usage is TRBV5-1 and J usage is TRBJ2-5; TRBD2 agrees at 9 bases. The ends lost 0 bases at V and 2 bases at J; junction bases unmatched: 5. Germline V gives CDR1 SGHRS, CDR2 YFSETQ. This CDR3 has 16 residues. The CDR3 nucleotides are TGCGCCAGCAGCTTGGGAGGACTAGCGTTGCAAGAGACCCAGTACTTC. Its protein is CASSLGGLALQETQYF. Using reference TRBV5-1 and TRBJ2-5 for the parts outside the CDR3, the full variable domain is KAGVTQTPRYLIKTRGQQVTLSCSPISGHRSVSWYQQTPGQGLQFLFEYFSETQRNKGNFPGRFSGRQFSNSRSEMNVSTLELGDSALYLCASSLGGLALQETQYFGPGTRLLVL.

The J gene is TRBJ2-2, the V gene TRBV5-1; D is ambiguous. The CDR3 runs to 15 residues. V was shortened by 2 bases and J by 3 bases, with 11 bases between the two germline ends. Germline V gives CDR1 SGHRS, CDR2 YFSETQ. DNA of the CDR3: TGCGCCAGCAGCTTTCCTTCCCCGTACACCGGGGAGCTGTTTTTT. It yields the protein CASSFPSPYTGELFF.

In regard to this clone: It may be a read error: a sequence one base away is much more abundant. Other DNA sequences in the same sample also yield this CDR3. The V call is TRBV9, the J call TRBJ2-3; unclear D gene. The germline V gene encodes CDR1 SGDLS and CDR2 YYNGEE. The CDR3 loop spans 11 amino acids. V was shortened by 0 bases and J by 6 bases, with 2 bases between the two germline ends. CDR3 protein: CASSVADTQYF. The DNA for the CDR3 is TGTGCCAGCAGCGTAGCTGATACGCAGTATTTT.

The CDR3 DNA reads TGTGCCAGCAGTGAATTAGGGGACCCGAATCAGCCCCAGCATTTT. Protein product: CASSELGDPNQPQHF. The J gene is TRBJ1-5, the V gene TRBV25-1, with D tentatively TRBD1 (5 bases). V gave up 1 base and J gave up 4 bases, with 11 bases separating them. CDR3 size: 15 residues. CDR1 is MGHDK and CDR2 is SYGVNS in the germline V gene.

The chain carries TRBV27 and TRBJ1-2; TRBD1 is a possible D gene (5 bases). From germline, CDR1 is MNHEY and CDR2 SMNVEV (reference sequence). V gave up 3 bases and J gave up 7 bases, with 15 bases separating them. The length of the CDR3 is 14 residues. In DNA, the CDR3 is TGTGCCAGCAGTTTCAAGGCAGGGATGGCTGGCTACACCTTC. It encodes CASSFKAGMAGYTF.